This T cell receptor (beta chain) was profiled in a study of PD-1 blockade in classical Hodgkin lymphoma. Method: immunoSEQ multiplex PCR; TCRdb's copy keeps in-frame clones and lacks some. The sample has some 17,000 clones; 70% to 90% are singletons. Germline CDR1 SQVTM, CDR2 ANQGSEA. CDR3 size: 15 residues. V was clipped by 3 bases and J by 5 bases; unmatched bases: 3. Each patient experienced a relapse that followed autologous stem cell transplantation, and brentuximab vedotin exposure varied. The study purified CD4+ T cells from thawed PBMCs using magnetic negative selection. The V and J genes are TRBV29-1 and TRBJ2-2, with 13 nucleotides matching TRBD2. The source was CD4+ T cells from blood, collected at baseline. The TCR originated in a human donor with classical Hodgkin lymphoma. For the CDR3, the DNA is TGCAGCGTTGAGGGACTAGCGGGACGGACCGGGGAGCTGTTTTTT. Translated, it gives CSVEGLAGRTGELFF.